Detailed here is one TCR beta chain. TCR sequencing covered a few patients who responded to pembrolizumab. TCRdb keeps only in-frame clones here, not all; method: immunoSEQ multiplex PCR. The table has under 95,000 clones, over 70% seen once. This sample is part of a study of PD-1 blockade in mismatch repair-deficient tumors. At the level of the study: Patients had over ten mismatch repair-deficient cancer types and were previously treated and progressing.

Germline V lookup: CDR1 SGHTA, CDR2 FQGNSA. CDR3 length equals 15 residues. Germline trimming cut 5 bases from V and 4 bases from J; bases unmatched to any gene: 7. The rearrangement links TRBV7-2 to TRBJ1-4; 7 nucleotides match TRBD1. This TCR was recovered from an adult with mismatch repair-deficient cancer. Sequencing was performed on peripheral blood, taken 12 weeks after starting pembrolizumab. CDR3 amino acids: CASSPLGQDNEKLFF. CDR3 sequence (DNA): TGTGCCAGCAGCCCCTTAGGACAGGATAATGAAAAACTGTTTTTT. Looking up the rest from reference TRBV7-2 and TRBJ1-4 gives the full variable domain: GAGVSQSPSNKVTEKGKDVELRCDPISGHTALYWYRQSLGQGLEFLIYFQGNSAPDKSGLPSDRFSAERTGGSVSTLTIQRTQQEDSAVYLCASSPLGQDNEKLFFGSGTQLSVL.